Presented here are 4 T cell receptor beta chains from one specimen sequenced in a study of shared clonotypes between healthy human individuals. Clones were sequenced by immunoSEQ multiplex PCR, and TCRdb holds only the in-frame ones, with some missing. The data contain 2,500,000 or so clones, roughly 90% of them seen just once; the ten biggest clones take up approximately 0.39%. The sample consisted of naive CD4+ T cells from PBMCs. Documented subset: CD45RA+ positively selected. The receptors were gathered from a young man in good health. Some clones in this sample may be carry-over from other donors' samples.

V gene TRBV21-1 combines with J gene TRBJ1-2. TRBV21-1 is listed as a pseudogene. The CDR3 has 15 amino acids. The CDR3 sequence: CASSKARGYNYGYTF. In nucleotides, the CDR3 is TGTGCCAGCAGCAAAGCTCGCGGCTATAACTATGGCTACACCTTC.

The chain has TRBV5-1 and TRBJ2-7; D is undetermined. Trimming took 4 bases from V and 2 from J, leaving 10 bases between them. The germline CDR1 and CDR2 sequences are SGHRS and YFSETQ. This CDR3 region has 13 residues. The CDR3 coding sequence is TGCGCCAGCAGCGTGCAGGTAGCCTACGAGCAGTACTTC. It yields the protein CASSVQVAYEQYF.

This chain joins TRBV30 and TRBJ2-5, with TRBD2 matching 8 bases. The CDR3 runs to 13 residues. Germline values: CDR1 GTSNPN, CDR2 SVGIG (reference sequence). Trimming at V came to 2 bases and at J to 9 bases, leaving 8 bases not matched to a gene. CDR3 DNA sequence: TGTGCCTGGAGTCCGCCATTAGCGGGGCCCCAGTACTTC. Amino acids: CAWSPPLAGPQYF. Together with reference TRBV30 and TRBJ2-5, the CDR3 gives the full variable domain: SQTIHQWPATLVQPVGSPLSLECTVEGTSNPNLYWYRQAAGRGLQLLFYSVGIGQISSEVPQNLSASRPQDRQFILSSKKLLLSDSGFYLCAWSPPLAGPQYFGPGTRLLVL.

The rearrangement joins TRBV14 to TRBJ1-2; weak D call: TRBD1 (6 bases). Trimming pared 7 bases from V and 5 bases from J, leaving 11 bases between. In germline, CDR1 is SGHDN, CDR2 FVKESK. The CDR3 runs 12 residues. As DNA, the CDR3 is TGTGCCAGCAAAGGGGGGGCTTATGGCTACACCTTC. It specifies CASKGGAYGYTF.